The 15 T cell receptor beta chains below come from one sample, sequenced in a study of blood T cell repertoires in COVID-19. Sequenced by immunoSEQ multiplex PCR; TCRdb stores in-frame clones only, minus some. Of roughly 140,000 clones in the sample, 80% to 90% were seen once. Sequenced material: peripheral blood. These receptors came from a woman between 65 and 79 years old with acute or convalescent COVID-19.

The rearrangement uses TRBV5-6 and TRBJ2-7; no clear D. The CDR3 totals 17 residues. The ends were cut back, 0 bases at V and 0 bases at J, with 16 bases in the middle. Germline assignment: CDR1 SGHDT and CDR2 YYEEEE. CDR3 sequence (DNA): TGTGCCAGCAGCTTGGCTAGTACAACTTTACGCTCCTACGAGCAGTACGTC. Its translation is CASSLASTTLRSYEQYV.

The chain carries TRBV7-8 and TRBJ1-4; 8 positions agree with TRBD1. V lost 3 bases to trimming and J lost 5 bases; unmatched junction nucleotides: 5. CDR1 SGHVS and CDR2 FQNEAQ come from the germline V gene. This CDR3 comprises 15 residues. As DNA, the CDR3 is TGTGCCAGCAGCTTCTTGGGACAGGCAAATGAAAAACTGTTTTTT. As protein: CASSFLGQANEKLFF. Drawing the rest from reference TRBV7-8 and TRBJ1-4, the complete variable domain is GAGVSQSPRYKVAKRGQDVALRCDPISGHVSLFWYQQALGQGPEFLTYFQNEAQLDKSGLPSDRFFAERPEGSVSTLKIQRTQQEDSAVYLCASSFLGQANEKLFFGSGTQLSVL.

The genes are TRBV5-6 and TRBJ2-7; D may be TRBD2 (6 bases). V was clipped by 5 bases and J by 0 bases, with 15 bases between them. Germline lookup yields CDR1 SGHDT and CDR2 YYEEEE. This CDR3 spans 15 amino acids. The CDR3 sequence: CASSLRDWTSYEQYF. The CDR3 region has the DNA TGTGCCAGCAGTCTTAGGGACTGGACCTCCTACGAGCAGTACTTC.

This rearrangement joins TRBV5-6 to TRBJ1-4, with TRBD1 matching 8 bases. Germline lookup yields CDR1 SGHDT and CDR2 YYEEEE. The CDR3 sequence is 13 residues long. Trimming removed 5 bases from V and 6 bases from J; junction bases left unmatched: 3. This chain's CDR3 is CASSRTGYEKLFF. The DNA for the CDR3 is TGTGCCAGCAGTCGGACAGGGTATGAAAAACTGTTTTTT. The full variable domain, its missing parts supplied by reference TRBV5-6 and TRBJ1-4, is DAGVTQSPTHLIKTRGQQVTLRCSPKSGHDTVSWYQQALGQGPQFIFQYYEEEERQRGNFPDRFSGHQFPNYSSELNVNALLLGDSALYLCASSRTGYEKLFFGSGTQLSVL.

V and J are TRBV25-1 and TRBJ2-5, with 9 bases lining up with TRBD1. This CDR3 comprises 15 residues. Per germline, CDR1 MGHDK and CDR2 SYGVNS. Germline trimming cut 3 bases from V and 4 bases from J; bases unmatched to any gene: 6. CDR3 sequence (DNA): TGTGCCAGCAGTGACGGGACAGGGAAGCGAGAGACCCAGTACTTC. This encodes CASSDGTGKRETQYF.

The V gene is TRBV3-1 (or the pseudogene TRBV3-2), the J gene TRBJ1-6, with 8 bases fitting TRBD1. This CDR3 is built from 15 residues. The ends lost 4 bases at V and 10 bases at J; junction bases unmatched: 9. The germline V gene encodes CDR1 LGHDT and CDR2 YNNKEL (reference sequence). The CDR3 bases are TGTGCCAGCAGCCTAAAGGACAGGGAGAGCTCACCCCTCCACTTT. Residues: CASSLKDRESSPLHF.

This clone occurred once. The chain has TRBV5-1 and TRBJ1-3; 7 bases agree with TRBD1. Trimming at V came to 0 bases and at J to 0 bases, leaving 3 bases not matched to a gene. Germline V gene lookup returns CDR1 SGHRS and CDR2 YFSETQ. This CDR3 is 16 amino acids long. This chain's CDR3 is CASSLAGDSSGNTIYF. The DNA of the CDR3 is TGCGCCAGCAGCTTGGCCGGGGACAGCTCTGGAAACACCATATATTTT.

This clone occurred a few times. The V gene is TRBV3-1 (or the pseudogene TRBV3-2), the J gene TRBJ2-2; TRBD2 matches at 10 bases. The CDR3 is made up of 15 amino acids. J gave up 13 bases and V 0 bases, and 8 bases lay outside the gene matches. CDR1 and CDR2 from the germline V gene are LGHDT and YNNKEL (reference sequence). CDR3 coding DNA: TGTGCCAGCAGCCAAGAGGGCTCAGCGGGGGGGCGGCTGTTTTTT. Translated, it gives CASSQEGSAGGRLFF.

CDR3 DNA sequence: TGTGCCAGCAGTAAGCGGGGGGACGGTGGGGAGCAGTTCTTC. It is translated as CASSKRGDGGEQFF. The chain employs TRBV6-2 or TRBV6-3 and TRBJ2-1, with TRBD2 identical over 9 bases. The CDR3 has 14 residues. J lost 10 bases, V lost 5 bases, and 9 bases had no gene match. CDR1 is MNHEY and CDR2 is SVGEGT in the germline V gene.

The chain couples TRBV4-2 to TRBJ2-1; 13 bases agree with TRBD2. The CDR3 has 17 amino acids. The junction had 2 bases not matched to a gene; V was cut back by 3 bases and J by 0 bases. CDR1 LGHNA and CDR2 YNFKEQ come from the germline V gene. The DNA of the CDR3 is TGTGCCAGCAGCCAGGGGACTAGCGGGGACTCCTACAATGAGCAGTTCTTC. It encodes CASSQGTSGDSYNEQFF.

This clone was seen only a few times. V usage is TRBV28 and J usage is TRBJ1-4; D is unresolved. This CDR3 is built from 14 residues. Between the trimmed V and J ends, which lost 6 bases and 8 bases, there was a span of 16 bases. Germline V gene lookup returns CDR1 MDHEN and CDR2 SYDVKM. The DNA for the CDR3 is TGTGCCAGCAGCACAACTTACACCGGGGAAAAACTGTTTTTT. Its protein product is CASSTTYTGEKLFF. Filled out from reference TRBV28 and TRBJ1-4, the complete variable domain reads DVKVTQSSRYLVKRTGEKVFLECVQDMDHENMFWYRQDPGLGLRLIYFSYDVKMKEKGDIPEGYSVSREKKERFSLILESASTNQTSMYLCASSTTYTGEKLFFGSGTQLSVL.

V usage is TRBV19 and J usage is TRBJ1-5; no firm D call. Germline CDR1 reads LNHDA; CDR2 reads SQIVND (reference sequence). V shed 1 base and J shed 9 bases, with 13 bases lying between them. This CDR3 contains 14 residues. CDR3 sequence: CASSIGGVAWPQHF. CDR3 sequence (DNA): TGTGCCAGTAGTATAGGTGGCGTAGCTTGGCCCCAGCATTTT.

This CDR3 reads CASSQAGGGLYTEAFF. As DNA, the CDR3 is TGTGCCAGCAGCCAAGCTGGGGGCGGGTTGTATACTGAAGCTTTCTTT. The chain combines TRBV3-1 (or the pseudogene TRBV3-2) with TRBJ1-1; a weak D match, TRBD1 (6 bases). This CDR3 has 16 amino acids. The V and J ends lost 1 base and 5 bases respectively, with 17 bases between them. Germline V CDR1 and CDR2: LGHDT, YNNKEL (reference sequence).

The chain recombines TRBV5-4 with TRBJ1-1, with D maybe TRBD1 (6 bases). This CDR3 comprises 13 residues. The germline CDR1 and CDR2 sequences are SGHNT and YYREEE (reference sequence). V dropped 5 bases and J dropped 4 bases, with 12 bases sitting between them. The CDR3 protein is CASRGAGVTEAFF. For the CDR3, the DNA is TGTGCCAGCAGGGGGGCAGGAGTCACTGAAGCTTTCTTT.

This chain uses TRBV7-6 with TRBJ1-2, with D hard to call. The V and J ends lost 5 bases and 5 bases respectively, with 24 bases between them. The CDR3 is made up of 17 amino acids. The germline V gene has CDR1 SGHVS and CDR2 FNYEAQ. The CDR3 DNA is TGTGCCAGCAGCCCTCGCGGGGTGGGCCCGGTCCTATATGGCTACACCTTC. Translated, it gives CASSPRGVGPVLYGYTF.